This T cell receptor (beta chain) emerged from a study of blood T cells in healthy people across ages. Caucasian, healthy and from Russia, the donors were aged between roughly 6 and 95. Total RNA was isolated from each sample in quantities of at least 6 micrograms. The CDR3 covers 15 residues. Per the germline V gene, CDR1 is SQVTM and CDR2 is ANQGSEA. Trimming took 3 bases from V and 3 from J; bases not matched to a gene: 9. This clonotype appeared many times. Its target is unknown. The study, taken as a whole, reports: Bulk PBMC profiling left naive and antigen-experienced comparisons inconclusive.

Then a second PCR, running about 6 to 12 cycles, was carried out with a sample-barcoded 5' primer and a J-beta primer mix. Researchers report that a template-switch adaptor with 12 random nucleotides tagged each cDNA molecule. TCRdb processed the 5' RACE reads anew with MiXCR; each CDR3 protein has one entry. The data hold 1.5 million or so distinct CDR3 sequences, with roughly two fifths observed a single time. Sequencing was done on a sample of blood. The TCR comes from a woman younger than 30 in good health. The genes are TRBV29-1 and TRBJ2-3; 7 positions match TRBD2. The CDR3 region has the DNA TGCAGCGTTGATCTGGCGGGAGTAAGAACAGATACGCAGTATTTT. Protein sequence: CSVDLAGVRTDTQYF.